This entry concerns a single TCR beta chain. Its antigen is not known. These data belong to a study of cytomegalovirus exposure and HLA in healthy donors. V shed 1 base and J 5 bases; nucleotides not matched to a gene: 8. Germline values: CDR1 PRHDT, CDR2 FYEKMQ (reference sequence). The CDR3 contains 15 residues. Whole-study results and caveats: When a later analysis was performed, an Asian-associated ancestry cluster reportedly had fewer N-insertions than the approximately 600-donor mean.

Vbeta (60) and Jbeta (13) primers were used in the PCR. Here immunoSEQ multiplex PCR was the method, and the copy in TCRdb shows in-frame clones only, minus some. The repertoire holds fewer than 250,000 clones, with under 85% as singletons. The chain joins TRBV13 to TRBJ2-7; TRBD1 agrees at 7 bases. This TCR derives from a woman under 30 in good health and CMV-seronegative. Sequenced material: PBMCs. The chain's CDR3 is CASSLEQGIVNEQYF. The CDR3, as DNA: TGTGCCAGCAGCTTAGAACAGGGGATCGTGAACGAGCAGTACTTC. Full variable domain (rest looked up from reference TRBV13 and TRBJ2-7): AAGVIQSPRHLIKEKRETATLKCYPIPRHDTVYWYQQGPGQDPQFLISFYEKMQSDKGSIPDRFSAQQFSDYHSELNMSSLELGDSALYFCASSLEQGIVNEQYFGPGTRLTVT.